This TCR beta chain is from a study of T cells in Graves' hyperthyroidism and ophthalmopathy. The study's findings and limits: Ophthalmopathy onset followed model prediction by a median around six months.

Uncontrolled infection, other autoimmune disease, pregnancy or lactation excluded patients. On the basis of clinical symptoms, serum thyroxine and TRAb, thyroid ultrasound and orbital computed tomography, diagnoses were made. The CDR3 is 14 residues long. The germline V gene has CDR1 SGHTA and CDR2 FQGNSA. J gave up 5 bases and V 5 bases, and 7 bases lay outside the gene matches. Authors of the study amplified TCR beta CDR3 regions from RNA transcripts. The HTBI primer set drove a first-round RT-PCR of the TCR CDR3. TCRdb fed the multiplex PCR reads into MiXCR, producing one record per CDR3 protein. The sample lists 500,000 to 600,000 distinct CDR3 sequences, more than 45% occurring once. Notes on this clonotype: As yet, its antigen is unknown.

Specimen: peripheral blood or thyroid tissue (not recorded which). The chain joins TRBV7-2 to TRBJ1-1; 8 bases align to TRBD1. The clonotype was recovered from an adult woman with Graves' disease, either hyperthyroidism or ophthalmopathy (not recorded which). As DNA, the CDR3 is TGTGCCAGCAGCCATCGGACAGGGCGGACTGAAGCTTTCTTT. The encoded protein is CASSHRTGRTEAFF.